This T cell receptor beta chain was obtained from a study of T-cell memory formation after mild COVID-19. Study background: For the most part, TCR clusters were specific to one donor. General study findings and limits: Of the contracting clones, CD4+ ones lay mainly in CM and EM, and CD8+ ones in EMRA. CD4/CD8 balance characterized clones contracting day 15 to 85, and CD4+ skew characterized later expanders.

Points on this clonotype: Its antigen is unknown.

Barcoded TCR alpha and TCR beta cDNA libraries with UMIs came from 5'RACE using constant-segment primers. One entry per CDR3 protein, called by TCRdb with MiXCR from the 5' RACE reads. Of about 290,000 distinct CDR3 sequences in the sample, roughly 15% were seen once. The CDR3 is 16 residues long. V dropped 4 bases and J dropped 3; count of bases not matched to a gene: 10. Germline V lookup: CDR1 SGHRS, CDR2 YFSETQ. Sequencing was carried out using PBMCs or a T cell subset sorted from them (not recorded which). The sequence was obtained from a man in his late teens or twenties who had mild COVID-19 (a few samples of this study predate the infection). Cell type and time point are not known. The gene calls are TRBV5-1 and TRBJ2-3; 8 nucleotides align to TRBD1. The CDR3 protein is CASSISGTGGTDTQYF. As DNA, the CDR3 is TGCGCCAGCAGCATCTCCGGGACAGGAGGGACAGATACGCAGTATTTT.